Shown below are 25 T cell receptor beta chains from a single sample sequenced in a study of shared clonotypes between healthy human individuals. The protocol was immunoSEQ multiplex PCR, while the TCRdb copy is restricted to in-frame clones and leaves out a portion. The sample shows some 2,100,000 clones, about 93% of them seen only once. Cells designated naive CD8 were CD45RO-negative and were positively selected for CCR7, with terminally differentiated effector memory CD45RA+ cells excluded. Material: naive CD8+ T cells from PBMCs. The receptors come from a man aged 18 to 29 in good health. Some clones in this sample may be carry-over from other donors' samples.

This clone has more than one count but fewer than ten. V gene TRBV20-1 combines with J gene TRBJ1-4, with D hard to call. This CDR3 has 11 amino acids. The ends were cut back, 7 bases at V and 3 bases at J, with 6 bases in the middle. The germline gives CDR1 DFQATT, CDR2 SNEGSKA (reference sequence). CDR3 nucleotides: TGCAGTGTGTGGTCTAATGAAAAACTGTTTTTT. The encoded protein is CSVWSNEKLFF.

V and J are TRBV11-2 and TRBJ2-5, with D perhaps matching TRBD1 (5 bases). CDR3 length equals 13 residues. V was clipped by 0 bases and J by 5 bases, with 7 bases between them. Germline CDR1 SGHAT, CDR2 FQNNGV. CDR3 in DNA: TGTGCCAGCAGCTTAGAGCCAGGGGAGACCCAGTACTTC. Translating gives CASSLEPGETQYF.

The gene calls are TRBV14 and TRBJ1-2, with 7 bases lining up with TRBD1. Germline-derived CDR1 and CDR2 are SGHDN and FVKESK. V lost 0 bases, J lost 5 bases, and 9 bases stayed unmatched. The CDR3 contains 16 residues. The CDR3 nucleotides read TGTGCCAGCAGCCAAGATCTTACAGGGGCCGGGTATGGCTACACCTTC. Its protein is CASSQDLTGAGYGYTF.

The count of this clone is one. This chain joins TRBV27 and TRBJ2-1, with 10 bases lining up with TRBD1. The CDR3 extends over 14 amino acids. CDR1 MNHEY and CDR2 SMNVEV come from the germline V gene (reference sequence). V was pared by 4 bases and J by 12 bases, with 9 bases of the junction left unmatched. CDR3 amino acids: CASSSGTGVVGQFF. In DNA form, the CDR3 reads TGTGCCAGCAGTTCCGGGACAGGGGTGGTTGGGCAGTTCTTC.

The chain couples TRBV11-2 to TRBJ2-2, with a tentative D call TRBD1 (6 bases). This CDR3 spans 15 amino acids. With 1 base removed from V and 3 bases from J, the gap between germline ends came to 9 bases. Germline CDR1 reads SGHAT; CDR2 reads FQNNGV. The CDR3 sequence is CASSLGPGDTGELFF. In DNA form, the CDR3 reads TGTGCCAGCAGCTTAGGTCCAGGGGACACCGGGGAGCTGTTTTTT.

This clone was counted once. The chain carries TRBV19 and TRBJ2-3, with D possibly TRBD2 on 6 matching bases. This CDR3 has 14 amino acids. CDR1 and CDR2 (germline): LNHDA, SQIVND (reference sequence). V lost 8 bases and J 2 bases, leaving 14 bases between the germline ends. The CDR3 bases are TGTGCCAGTGGACGGGAGTATCTCACAGATACGCAGTATTTT. Translation: CASGREYLTDTQYF. Combining the CDR3 with reference TRBV19 and TRBJ2-3 gives the whole variable domain DGGITQSPKYLFRKEGQNVTLSCEQNLNHDAMYWYRQDPGQGLRLIYYSQIVNDFQKGDIAEGYSVSREKKESFPLTVTSAQKNPTAFYLCASGREYLTDTQYFGPGTRLTVL.

The chain carries TRBV19 and TRBJ2-3; 11 bases are shared with TRBD1. Per the germline V gene, CDR1 is LNHDA and CDR2 is SQIVND (reference sequence). The trim removed 5 bases at V and 4 bases at J, leaving 5 bases unmatched. The CDR3 is 15 amino acids. CDR3 in amino acids: CASSPGTGGSDTQYF. In DNA, the CDR3 is TGTGCCAGTAGTCCCGGGACAGGGGGTTCAGATACGCAGTATTTT.

The chain couples TRBV28 to TRBJ2-7; possible D gene TRBD2, 5 bases. The ends were cut back, 7 bases at V and 4 bases at J, with 20 bases in the middle. CDR1 is MDHEN, CDR2 SYDVKM, per germline. The CDR3 is made up of 15 amino acids. The CDR3 DNA follows: TGTGCCAGCACCCTTCGGGCGGGCCCCCTTTACGAGCAGTACTTC. Translated: CASTLRAGPLYEQYF.

V gene TRBV27 combines with J gene TRBJ1-5; TRBD1 is a possible D gene (6 bases). Germline V gene lookup returns CDR1 MNHEY and CDR2 SMNVEV (reference sequence). The CDR3 covers 16 residues. V was pared by 0 bases and J by 5 bases, with 14 bases between. The CDR3 coding sequence is TGTGCCAGCAGTTTATCTGGGGGCAGATACCATCAGCCCCAGCATTTT. Encoded protein: CASSLSGGRYHQPQHF.

With respect to this clone: This CDR3 is also generated by other DNA sequences in the sample. The CDR3 sequence: CASSPAGELFF. In DNA form, the CDR3 reads TGTGCCAGCTCACCGGCCGGGGAGCTGTTTTTT. The chain couples TRBV18 to TRBJ2-2; no reliable D call. Germline V gives CDR1 KGHSH, CDR2 LQKENI. Trimming stripped 3 bases from V and 6 bases from J, with 2 bases between. This CDR3 has 11 residues.

Worth noting for this clone: The sample holds other DNA sequences that translate to the same CDR3. V is TRBV28 and J is TRBJ1-1, with D unclear. The CDR3 spans 13 residues. V was trimmed by 5 bases and J by 1 base, leaving 8 bases between them. Germline CDR1 is MDHEN and CDR2 is SYDVKM. This chain's CDR3 is CASSPRQNTEAFF. CDR3 coding DNA: TGTGCCAGCAGTCCCCGACAGAACACTGAAGCTTTCTTT.

The chain recombines TRBV4-1 with TRBJ2-7; tentative D call: TRBD1 (5 bases). This CDR3 is 17 amino acids long. V was cut by 1 base and J by 0 bases, with 16 bases left in between. The germline V gene has CDR1 MGHRA and CDR2 YSYEKL. The CDR3 region is CASSQVLGLNPSYEQYF. The CDR3 bases are TGCGCCAGCAGCCAAGTTCTGGGGCTAAATCCCTCCTACGAGCAGTACTTC.

As for this clone: The same CDR3 also results from other DNA sequences found in this sample. This chain joins TRBV19 and TRBJ1-1; no definite D call. Per germline, CDR1 LNHDA and CDR2 SQIVND (reference sequence). This CDR3 has 14 residues. V lost 3 bases, J lost 4 bases, and 12 bases lay in between. The CDR3 nucleotides read TGTGCCAGTAGTATGGGTAGGGTCGGCACTGAAGCTTTCTTT. It encodes CASSMGRVGTEAFF.

The J gene is TRBJ1-1, the V gene TRBV6-6; D unresolved. The ends were cut back, 5 bases at V and 0 bases at J, with 16 bases in the middle. The CDR3 covers 16 residues. Germline V gene sequence: CDR1 MNHNY, CDR2 SVGAGI (reference sequence). Here the CDR3 DNA reads TGTGCCAGCAGTACCCCGGAGCAGGATTTGAACACTGAAGCTTTCTTT. It codes for CASSTPEQDLNTEAFF.

This chain links TRBV18 with TRBJ1-1; D might be TRBD1 (5 bases). V lost 4 bases, J lost 5 bases, and 14 bases lay in between. This CDR3 contains 14 residues. Germline values: CDR1 KGHSH, CDR2 LQKENI. CDR3 region: CASSLVGPGTEAFF. The CDR3 nucleotides read TGTGCCAGCTCACTAGTGGGGCCGGGGACTGAAGCTTTCTTT.

This sequence joins TRBV15 and TRBJ2-2; TRBD1 agrees at 8 bases. The V and J ends lost 5 bases and 4 bases, in that order; junction bases with no gene match: 6. The germline V gene encodes CDR1 LNHNV and CDR2 YYDKDF (reference sequence). The CDR3 is 15 residues long. The CDR3 nucleotides are TGTGCCACCAGCGCGGGACAGGCGGTCACCGGGGAGCTGTTTTTT. It specifies CATSAGQAVTGELFF.

This chain joins TRBV7-9 and TRBJ2-7; D uncertain. The V gene's germline CDR1 is SEHNR and CDR2 FQNEAQ (reference sequence). The CDR3 spans 15 residues. The V gene lost 5 bases and the J gene lost 2 bases, with 16 bases spanning the gap. CDR3 sequence: CASSPLVGRAYEQYF. DNA of the CDR3: TGTGCCAGCAGCCCCCTCGTCGGACGGGCCTACGAGCAGTACTTC.

This clone has a single count. V and J are TRBV19 and TRBJ2-7, with 7 positions matching TRBD2. CDR1 and CDR2 from the germline V gene are LNHDA and SQIVND (reference sequence). This CDR3 is built from 16 residues. Trimming removed 7 bases from V and 4 bases from J; junction bases left unmatched: 16. The CDR3 DNA follows: TGTGCCAGTATTGGTCCCGGGAGGACACGGTTATACGAGCAGTACTTC. Its translation is CASIGPGRTRLYEQYF.

The chain carries TRBV7-2 and TRBJ2-7, with TRBD2 matching 8 bases. Trimming cost V 3 bases and J 4 bases; bases outside gene matches: 8. The CDR3 has 15 residues. From germline, CDR1 is SGHTA and CDR2 FQGNSA. CDR3 DNA: TGTGCCAGCAGCTTGAGGGCTAGCGGGTTTTACGAGCAGTACTTC. Protein: CASSLRASGFYEQYF.

This rearrangement joins TRBV6-4 to TRBJ2-1; 7 bases align to TRBD1. This CDR3 has 14 residues. V gave up 6 bases and J gave up 5 bases; unmatched junction bases: 7. CDR1 and CDR2 from the germline V gene are MRHNA and SNTAGT. The CDR3 is CASSHSGGDNEQFF. The DNA for the CDR3 is TGTGCCAGCAGCCACTCAGGGGGTGACAATGAGCAGTTCTTC.

This clone was counted a single time. At the DNA level, this CDR3 is encoded by other sequences in the same sample as well. CDR3 loop: CASSWGGSYEQYF. The CDR3 region has the DNA TGTGCCAGCAGTTGGGGGGGGTCCTACGAGCAGTACTTC. The gene calls are TRBV27 and TRBJ2-7, with TRBD2 matching 7 bases. From germline, CDR1 is MNHEY and CDR2 SMNVEV (reference sequence). V was clipped by 4 bases and J by 1 base; unmatched bases: 1. The length of the CDR3 is 13 residues.

The chain is built from TRBV27 and TRBJ2-1; 9 nucleotides agree with TRBD1. V was pared by 0 bases and J by 4 bases, with 7 bases of the junction left unmatched. The CDR3 has 17 residues. Per germline, CDR1 MNHEY and CDR2 SMNVEV (reference sequence). In DNA form, the CDR3 reads TGTGCCAGCAGTTTATCGAGCGGGACAGGGAGGTACAATGAGCAGTTCTTC. Protein product: CASSLSSGTGRYNEQFF.

This rearrangement joins TRBV7-6 to TRBJ2-5; TRBD2 matches 11 bases. The CDR3 contains 17 residues. In germline, CDR1 is SGHVS, CDR2 FNYEAQ. The V segment lost 4 bases and the J segment 5 bases; nucleotides outside the gene matches: 12. CDR3 sequence (DNA): TGTGCCAGCAGCTCCCGGTCTAGCGGGAGGAGAGAGGAGACCCAGTACTTC. Amino acid sequence: CASSSRSSGRREETQYF.

The chain uses TRBV27 and TRBJ2-3; D may be TRBD2 (5 bases). Germline CDR1 is MNHEY and CDR2 is SMNVEV (reference sequence). V was clipped by 5 bases and J by 0 bases, with 15 bases between them. There are 16 residues in the CDR3. The CDR3 DNA is TGTGCCAGCAGTCCTATGCTAGCAGTTAGCACAGATACGCAGTATTTT. This sequence encodes CASSPMLAVSTDTQYF.

The V and J genes are TRBV13 and TRBJ2-7; 9 bases are a match to TRBD2. The trim removed 5 bases at V and 4 bases at J, leaving 9 bases unmatched. Germline V gene lookup returns CDR1 PRHDT and CDR2 FYEKMQ (reference sequence). The CDR3 runs 15 residues. CDR3 sequence reads: CASSPRGSGSYEQYF. The CDR3 region has the DNA TGTGCCAGCAGCCCCCGGGGTAGCGGGAGTTACGAGCAGTACTTC.